This T cell receptor (beta chain) was captured by sequencing in a study of TIL therapy for anti-PD-1-resistant metastatic lung cancer. Study information: Median tumor mutation burden was approximately 1.5 mutations per megabase.

The study, taken as a whole, reports: The baseline peripheral repertoire was partially replaced by infused TIL clonotypes that later decayed.

As for this clone: Antigen unknown.

Sequencing used immunoSEQ v3. The protocol was immunoSEQ multiplex PCR, while the TCRdb copy is restricted to in-frame clones and leaves out a portion. The data contain 50,000 or so clones, approximately 79% of them singletons. Regarding time point: pre-treatment sample, taken before nivolumab and TIL therapy. This TCR came from a woman between 30 and 80 years old with non-small cell lung cancer. This specimen was blood, taken at baseline.

The CDR3 sequence: CASSLLRTAGNTIYF. The CDR3 DNA reads TGTGCCAGCAGCTTACTCCGGACGGCTGGAAACACCATATATTTT. The V gene is TRBV14, the J gene TRBJ1-3, with D unclear. V was cut by 5 bases and J by 2 bases, with 13 bases left in between. Per the germline V gene, CDR1 is SGHDN and CDR2 is FVKESK. The CDR3 totals 15 residues.